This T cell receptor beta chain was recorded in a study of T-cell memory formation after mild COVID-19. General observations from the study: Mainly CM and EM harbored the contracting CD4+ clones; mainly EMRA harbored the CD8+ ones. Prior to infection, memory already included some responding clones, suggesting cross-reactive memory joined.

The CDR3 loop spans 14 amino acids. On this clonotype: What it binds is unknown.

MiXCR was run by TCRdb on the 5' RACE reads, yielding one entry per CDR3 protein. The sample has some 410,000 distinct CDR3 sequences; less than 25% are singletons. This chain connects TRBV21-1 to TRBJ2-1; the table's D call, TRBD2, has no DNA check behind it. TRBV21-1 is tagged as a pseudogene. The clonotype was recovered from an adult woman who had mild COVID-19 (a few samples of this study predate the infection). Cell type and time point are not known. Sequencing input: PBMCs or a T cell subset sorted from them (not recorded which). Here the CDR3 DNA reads TGTGCCAGCACAGATTGGCTAGTCAGCAATGAGCAGTTCTTC. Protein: CASTDWLVSNEQFF.